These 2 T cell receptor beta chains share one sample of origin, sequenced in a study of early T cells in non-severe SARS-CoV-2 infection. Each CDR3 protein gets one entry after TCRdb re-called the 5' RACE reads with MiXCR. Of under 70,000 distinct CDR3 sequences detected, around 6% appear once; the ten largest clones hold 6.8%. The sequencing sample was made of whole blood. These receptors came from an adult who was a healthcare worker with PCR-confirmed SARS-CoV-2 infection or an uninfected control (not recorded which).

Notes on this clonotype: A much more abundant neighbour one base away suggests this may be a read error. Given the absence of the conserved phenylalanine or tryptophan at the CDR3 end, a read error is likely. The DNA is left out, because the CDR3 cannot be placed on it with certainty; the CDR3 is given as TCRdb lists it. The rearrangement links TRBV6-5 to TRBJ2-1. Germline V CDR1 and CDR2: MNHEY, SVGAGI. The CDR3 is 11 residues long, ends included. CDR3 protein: CASRQTGREFI.

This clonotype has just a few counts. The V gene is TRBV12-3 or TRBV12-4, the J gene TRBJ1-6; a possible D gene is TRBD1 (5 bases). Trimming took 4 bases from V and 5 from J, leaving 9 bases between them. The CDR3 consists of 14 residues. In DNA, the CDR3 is TGTGCCAGCAGTTCCGGACAAGATAATTCACCCCTCCACTTT. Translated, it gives CASSSGQDNSPLHF.